This record covers a single T cell receptor beta chain. This clone has a handful of counts. Its antigen remains unidentified. Base qualities are not provided; no much larger clone lies one nucleotide away. The data are from a study of cytomegalovirus exposure and HLA in healthy donors (dated by TCRdb to the late 2010s). Study-wide context: According to an earlier analysis of several hundred of the donors, about 179 million T cells yielded 120 million or so unique TCR beta sequences and approximately 300 Gb of sequence data. An early release that covered about 600 HLA-typed donors contained approximately 300 gigabases of sequencing data and tens of millions of unique TCR sequences. Of the 398 genotyped donors, over 65% fell in the genetic ancestry cluster associated with self-reported Caucasian donors. The aim of the study was to test whether cataloging public T cell receptors could identify signatures of past pathogen exposure. The study used immunosequencing to profile the T cell repertoires of several hundred subjects and linked those repertoires to cytomegalovirus serostatus. A separate validation cohort of roughly 130 different subjects was used in addition to the roughly 700-subject first cohort. To predict cytomegalovirus infection status, the study brought together high-throughput TCR immunosequencing, statistical association of individual TCRs with disease status, and machine learning. A later analysis re-analyzed previously published TCR beta repertoires from approximately 700 donors and added high-resolution HLA genotyping to study TCR occurrence patterns. Rather than drawing on any new phenotypic data, the later analysis identified candidate immune exposures from TCR beta sequences and the way those sequences occurred across donors. To decide whether each TCR beta V gene segment behaved as functional or pseudogenic, an earlier analysis of fewer than 750 of the donors relied on high-throughput TCR beta sequencing. Donor age, sex, ethnicity and CMV serostatus were compiled together with the repertoire data. A later genetic analysis used genome-wide SNP genotypes for about 65% of the 666 donors, treating that subset as a discovery cohort. Every repertoire in the discovery cohort had been generated on one and the same sequencing platform. Both class I and class II loci were covered by HLA typing, at four-digit resolution. The number of donors typed differed by locus, with about 629-630 for A, B, C, DRB1 and DQB1, around 500 for DQA1, some 570 for DPA1, and around 460 for DPB1. Four or five DR-DQ haplotypes were handled as single units for association and clustering because linkage in the cohort was strong. Among about 400 genotyped donors of the cohort, an average of around 240,000 unique TCR beta nucleotide sequences was sequenced per donor, of which roughly 17% were non-productive.

The cohort was made up of roughly 670 healthy bone marrow donors. All cohort members were sampled while nominally healthy, although unrecorded immune exposures were likely present. The donor was CMV seronegative and belonged to the group of around 400 seronegative cohort members. Every donor gave a peripheral blood sample, and the peripheral blood mononuclear cells from that sample were used for TCR beta sequencing. The Qiagen DNeasy Blood Extraction Kit was used to extract genomic DNA from the blood cell samples. The library came from the immunoSEQ multiplex PCR assay. For the multiplex PCR, a mixture combining 60 forward primers for TCR Vbeta segments and 13 reverse primers for TCR Jbeta segments was used. The CDR3 region of rearranged TCR beta genes was amplified from genomic DNA by a multiplex PCR assay. On the Illumina HiSeq System, the amplified TCR beta libraries were sequenced as 87-base-pair reads. Concerning the study's data processing: In a later analysis, some 80 million unique TCR beta chains were counted across the 650 to 700 repertoires, and about 9.9 million of these chains were shared by at least two donors. A nearest-neighbor algorithm error-corrected the raw reads and collapsed the reads into unique sequences, merging closely related sequences to remove PCR and sequencing errors. Alignment of CDR3 sequences to IMGT reference sequences was used to assign V, D and J gene segments. For a sequence to be retained, a match of at least six nucleotides to both a V gene segment and a J gene segment was required. A rearrangement counted as productive if the CDR3 had no stop codons and remained in frame with V and J, and every other rearrangement counted as non-productive. CDR3 was defined according to IMGT convention as the region running from the second conserved V-encoded cysteine to the conserved J-encoded phenylalanine. The earlier analysis of about 530 of the donors excluded any sequence lacking an unambiguous match to a single V gene segment. In an earlier analysis of approximately 550 of the donors, V segments were called functional above 56.7% productive rearrangements and were called segregating when the between-donor standard deviation exceeded 5%. To diagnose cytomegalovirus status from the catalog of TCR beta chain sequences, a statistical classification framework was built. A later analysis assigned V and J genes by comparing TCR nucleotide sequences with IMGT/GENE-DB human TR gene sequences. A later analysis assigned CDR3 sequences and most-parsimonious VDJ recombination scenarios with the TCRdist pipeline. In a later analysis, each TCR beta chain was defined by its CDR3 amino acid sequence together with its V-gene family, and reads without a unique V-gene family were excluded. A later analysis removed nearly 600 highly shared, low-generation-probability nucleotide sequences to deal with suspected cross-contamination and a sequencing artifact. A later analysis calculated a clonal expansion index for each public chain from normalized within-repertoire ranks of inferred template counts. Generation probabilities in a later analysis came from a VDJ recombination model fitted to out-of-frame rearrangements, and those results were checked against IGoR. In a later analysis, hypergeometric tests were used to score TCR-TCR, TCR-HLA and TCR-CMV co-occurrence, with a repertoire-size bias correction applied to TCR pairs. A later analysis estimated false discovery rates by permuting HLA or CMV assignments 20 times. A later analysis grouped co-occurring TCRs with DBSCAN, adding TCRdist sequence similarity when clustering within HLA-allele-positive subsets. Repertoires with fewer than 30,000 or more than 120,000 public chains were left out of co-occurrence clustering, as were about 5 repertoires with anomalous nucleotide sharing. The table comes from immuneACCESS by way of TCRdb, which keeps in-frame sequences with V and J called. Part of the clones is missing from these tables; in studies checked, under half for an unresolved V gene and the rest for unknown reasons. The V and J calls and clone size come from that table; D and trimming were worked out from the DNA. This sample lists about 140,000 clones; 65% to 75% were detected once. The ten top clones hold approximately 4.2% of the sample.

Trimmed from V: 5 bases; trimmed from J: 4 bases; junction bases lacking a gene match: 8. The CDR3 sequence holds 15 residues, the cysteine and phenylalanine included. Kept here is only the CDR3 DNA, which spans 45 bases and is read in frame from base 1. Sequences LNHDA (CDR1) and SQIVND (CDR2) are obtained from the germline V gene (reference sequence). Points the paper makes about the study in general: Most CMV-associated TCR beta chains appeared to be HLA-restricted in a later analysis, and the HLA associations seemed to be driven largely by CMV exposure. In a later analysis, 15,000 to 20,000 TCR beta sequences were associated with specific HLA alleles at a false discovery rate of 0.05. Immune exposure information for the cohort was limited to CMV serostatus. The study gave a list of under 200 TCR beta chains associated with cytomegalovirus. Most TCR sequences were seen in very few donors, while some public TCRs were found in many individuals. It was suggested by the authors that the approach could potentially be generalized to other disease states and immunological phenotypes. In both the original and validation cohorts, the classifier was reported to diagnose cytomegalovirus status with high specificity and sensitivity. A further reported finding was that TCR beta sequences accurately predicted the HLA-A and HLA-B alleles for most subjects in the first cohort. In a later genetic analysis, a missense DCLRE1C variant was associated with V-gene and J-gene trimming of TCR beta chains, and the association was replicated in an independent cohort. Roughly uniform sequencing depth across donors was assumed in presence/absence analyses, although this assumption may not hold. Because some donors lacked HLA typing at each locus, the association tests relied only on the typed subset. In an earlier analysis of more than 450 of the donors, most TCR beta V segments were observed in productive rearrangements about 90% or about 30% of the time, broadly matching IMGT annotations. The cohort was sequenced for TCR beta chains only, and without alpha or paired-chain data the features that could be detected were limited. When HLA alleles, especially DR and DQ, strongly co-occurred, TCR associations were difficult to assign to individual alleles. A cluster of highly shared sequence variants was judged likely to represent a technical artifact of the sequencing pipeline. In a later analysis, several top co-occurrence clusters were reported to appear linked to parvovirus B19, influenza, CMV and Epstein-Barr virus. According to a later genetic analysis, donors in an Asian-associated ancestry cluster had fewer N-insertions in productive TCRs than the approximately 670-donor mean. In a later analysis, the rate of TCR association differed among HLA loci, with DRB1 alleles having the most associated TCRs and HLA-C alleles having the fewest. In a later analysis, HLA-associated TCR beta chains showed more clonal expansion and lower generation probabilities than non-associated chains that were equally common. In vitro tests confirmed that a few of the cytomegalovirus-associated TCR beta chains recognize cytomegalovirus antigens. Some IMGT-functional V segments, including TRBV6-2 and TRBV6-3, could not be told apart with the 87-base-pair reads, so those segments were excluded. Because counts were too low, roughly 16 rarely observed V segments, including chromosome 9 orphons, were excluded from the earlier analysis of 587 of the donors. Linkage disequilibrium might explain the correlated functional status among segregating V segments, but an unknown experimental factor could not be ruled out.

The receptor was isolated from a man in his sixties in good health and CMV-seronegative. The rearrangement combines TRBV19 with TRBJ1-5, with TRBD1 matching 7 junction bases. The source material was PBMCs. The CDR3 reads CASSPTQGRNQPQHF. The bases are TGTGCCAGTAGTCCGACACAGGGGAGGAATCAGCCCCAGCATTTT. The entire variable domain, with the stretches around the CDR3 drawn from the reference TRBV19 and TRBJ1-5 proteins, is DGGITQSPKYLFRKEGQNVTLSCEQNLNHDAMYWYRQDPGQGLRLIYYSQIVNDFQKGDIAEGYSVSREKKESFPLTVTSAQKNPTAFYLCASSPTQGRNQPQHFGDGTRLSIL.